Reported below is one TCR beta chain. These data belong to a study of blood T cell repertoires in COVID-19. Study-wide background: Material from acute and convalescent COVID-19 was sourced from the United States, Italy and Spain. The cDNA or gDNA used as material had been derived from T cells, B-cell-depleted T cells, or PBMCs.

The CDR3 loop spans 14 amino acids. Trimming took 6 bases from V and 8 from J; bases not matched to a gene: 6. Germline lookup yields CDR1 KGHSH and CDR2 LQKENI. In the study's own analysis: Scientists estimated how many nucleated cells there were by amplifying reference gene primers. The method was immunoSEQ multiplex PCR; TCRdb's version includes in-frame clones alone and lacks a portion of them. The V and J calls and clone size were taken over from that table, and D and trimming were inferred from the DNA. This sample has more than 45,000 clones, with about 80% found just once. Seattle cases were enrolled at active infection and followed longitudinally.

The source is a man older than 75 with COVID-19, enrolled during active disease. This chain joins TRBV18 and TRBJ1-6, with 8 bases fitting TRBD1. The material sequenced was peripheral blood. The CDR3 loop is CASSSGQGDSPLHF. In DNA, the CDR3 is TGTGCCAGCTCGTCCGGACAGGGAGATTCACCCCTCCACTTT. The full variable domain, with the rest looked up from reference TRBV18 and TRBJ1-6, is NAGVMQNPRHLVRRRGQEARLRCSPMKGHSHVYWYRQLPEEGLKFMVYLQKENIIDESGMPKERFSAEFPKEGPSILRIQQVVRGDSAAYFCASSSGQGDSPLHFGNGTRLTVT.